This entry features one T cell receptor (beta chain) sequence. The germline gene is not matched at one end of the junction; a read error may be the cause. Sequenced by immunoSEQ multiplex PCR; TCRdb stores in-frame clones only, minus some. The sample holds 68,000 or so clones, just under 95% seen once. This sample was taken from a study of T cells after somatic rescue of genetic block. The CDR3 is made up of 13 amino acids. Looked up from germline, CDR1 is MGHRA and CDR2 is YSYEKL. The TCR originated in a man aged 35 to 55. The V and J genes are TRBV4-1 and TRBJ1-5; D ambiguous. The sequenced sample consisted of peripheral blood mononuclear cells (PBMCs). The CDR3 DNA is TGCGCCAGCAGCCAAGGAAGCAACCAGCCCCAGCATTTT. The encoded protein is CASSQGSNQPQHF.